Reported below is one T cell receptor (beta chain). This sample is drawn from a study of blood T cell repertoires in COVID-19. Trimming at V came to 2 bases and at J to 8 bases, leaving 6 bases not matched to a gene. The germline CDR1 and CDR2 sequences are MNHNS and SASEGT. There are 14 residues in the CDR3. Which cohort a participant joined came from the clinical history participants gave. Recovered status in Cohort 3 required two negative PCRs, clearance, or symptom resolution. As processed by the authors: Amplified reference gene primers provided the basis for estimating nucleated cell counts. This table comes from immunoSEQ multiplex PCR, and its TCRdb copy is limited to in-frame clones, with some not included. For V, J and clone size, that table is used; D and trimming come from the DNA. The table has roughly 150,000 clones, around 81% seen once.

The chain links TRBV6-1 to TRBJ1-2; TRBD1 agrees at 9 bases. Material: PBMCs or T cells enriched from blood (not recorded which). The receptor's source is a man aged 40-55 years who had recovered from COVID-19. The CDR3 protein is CASSEKQGAGGYTF. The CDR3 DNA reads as TGTGCCAGCAGTGAAAAACAGGGGGCAGGGGGCTACACCTTC.